Shown below are 18 T cell receptor beta chains from a single sample sequenced in a study of cytomegalovirus exposure and HLA in healthy donors (dated by TCRdb to about 2017). Library preparation used the immunoSEQ multiplex PCR assay. For the multiplex PCR, a mixture combining 60 forward primers for TCR Vbeta segments and 13 reverse primers for TCR Jbeta segments was used. TCRdb holds this immuneACCESS table with in-frame rearrangements only. Some clones are missing; in checked studies, unresolved V genes explain under half, and the rest has no known cause. The sample table contains about 130,000 clones; only one count was recorded for 65% to 85% of them. The ten largest clones take up 1.8% of the sample. Sequences were obtained from PBMCs. These receptor sequences come from a woman in her thirties or forties in good health and CMV-seronegative.

The chain couples TRBV21-1 to TRBJ2-4; the table's D call, TRBD2, was not checked against the DNA. TRBV21-1 is given as a pseudogene. The CDR3 totals 16 residues. The CDR3 DNA is TGTGCCAGCAGCCGGGACTACACTCTAGCCAAAAACATTCAGTACTTC. This sequence encodes CASSRDYTLAKNIQYF.

This clone appeared a single time. The gene calls are TRBV7-2 and TRBJ2-1; TRBD2 agrees at 8 bases. The CDR3 contains 15 residues. Germline CDR1 is SGHTA and CDR2 is FQGNSA. The junction had 7 bases not matched to a gene; V was cut back by 2 bases and J by 7 bases. CDR3 DNA sequence: TGTGCCAGCAGCTTACGTGGGACTAGTGGAAATGAGCAGTTCTTC. Translation gives CASSLRGTSGNEQFF.

This chain links TRBV7-9 with TRBJ1-4; D unclear. This CDR3 comprises 12 residues. Trimming left V 2 bases short and J 15 bases short, with 13 bases between. In germline, CDR1 is SEHNR, CDR2 FQNEAQ (reference sequence). The CDR3 DNA sequence: TGTGCCAGCAGCTTACCGGGTCGAGAAATGTTTTTT. The encoded protein is CASSLPGREMFF.

This clone was picked up a small number of times. This rearrangement joins TRBV6-1 to TRBJ1-4; 10 positions match TRBD1. This CDR3 is built from 17 residues. Trimming at V came to 2 bases and at J to 8 bases, leaving 11 bases not matched to a gene. Per the germline V gene, CDR1 is MNHNS and CDR2 is SASEGT. CDR3 residues: CASSENALGQGLEKLFF. The CDR3 nucleotides read TGTGCCAGCAGTGAAAATGCCCTGGGACAGGGGCTGGAAAAACTGTTTTTT.

The genes are TRBV27 and TRBJ2-7; 9 positions match TRBD2. The CDR3 spans 13 residues. Per the germline V gene, CDR1 is MNHEY and CDR2 is SMNVEV (reference sequence). CDR3 sequence (DNA): TGTGCAGGCGCGGGGGGGAATTTGCGCGAGCAGTACTTC. It translates to CAGAGGNLREQYF.

The chain carries TRBV13 and TRBJ1-5; TRBD1 is a possible D gene (5 bases). The CDR3 consists of 14 residues. The V gene's germline CDR1 is PRHDT and CDR2 FYEKMQ (reference sequence). V shed 2 bases and J shed 6 bases, with 11 bases lying between them. CDR3 loop: CASSLWGEPQPQHF. The CDR3 DNA follows: TGTGCCAGCAGCTTATGGGGGGAACCTCAGCCCCAGCATTTT.

This rearrangement joins TRBV6-1 to TRBJ1-5, with D perhaps TRBD1 (6 bases). Germline lookup yields CDR1 MNHNS and CDR2 SASEGT. The CDR3 is 16 residues long. Trimming cost V 4 bases and J 1 base, with 14 bases left between them. This CDR3 reads CASSANTGTSNQPQHF. CDR3 nucleotides: TGTGCCAGCAGTGCGAACACAGGGACAAGCAATCAGCCCCAGCATTTT.

The J gene is TRBJ2-1, the V gene TRBV2; tentatively, D is TRBD1 (6 bases). The CDR3 runs 12 residues. From germline, CDR1 is SNHLY and CDR2 FYNNEI. Deletions cut 6 bases from V and 12 bases from J, with 15 bases between. The DNA for the CDR3 is TGTGCCAGCAGACCCGACCTAGGGGGGCAGTTCTTC. Its protein is CASRPDLGGQFF.

This clone was seen a single time. The V call is TRBV7-3, the J call TRBJ2-1; 10 nucleotides line up with TRBD2. Trimming cost V 4 bases and J 9 bases; bases outside gene matches: 12. The CDR3 runs 16 residues. Germline CDR1 reads SGHTA; CDR2 reads FQGTGA. The CDR3 region has the DNA TGTGCCAGCAGCTCCTATTCCAGCGGGGGGGCCGGTGAGCAGTTCTTC. Its translation is CASSSYSSGGAGEQFF.

This clone occurred a few times. The genes are TRBV2 and TRBJ1-2; D is uncertain. There are 12 residues in the CDR3. CDR1 and CDR2 (germline): SNHLY, FYNNEI. V shed 7 bases and J shed 10 bases, with 16 bases lying between them. CDR3 in DNA: TGTGCCAGCAAGAGAGGAGGGAAAGACTACACCTTC. The encoded protein is CASKRGGKDYTF.

The rearrangement joins TRBV5-4 to TRBJ1-1; D is possibly TRBD1 (6 bases). Germline CDR1 SGHNT, CDR2 YYREEE (reference sequence). CDR3 length equals 12 residues. Trimming shortened V by 4 bases and J by 7 bases, and 11 bases separated the two germline ends. CDR3 DNA sequence: TGTGCCAGCAGCCCCGCCAGGGGTGAAGCTTTCTTT. Protein: CASSPARGEAFF.

The chain couples TRBV7-3 to TRBJ2-2; TRBD2 matches at 8 bases. CDR1 is SGHTA, CDR2 FQGTGA, per germline. Trimming removed 2 bases from V and 6 bases from J; junction bases left unmatched: 2. This CDR3 region has 14 residues. CDR3 region: CASSLARGAGELFF. CDR3 coding DNA: TGTGCCAGCAGCTTAGCGCGGGGGGCCGGGGAGCTGTTTTTT. Complete variable domain (other parts from reference TRBV7-3 and TRBJ2-2): GAGVSQTPSNKVTEKGKYVELRCDPISGHTALYWYRQSLGQGPEFLIYFQGTGAADDSGLPNDRFFAVRPEGSVSTLKIQRTERGDSAVYLCASSLARGAGELFFGEGSRLTVL.

The chain recombines TRBV27 with TRBJ2-1; 10 bases align to TRBD2. Germline CDR1 and CDR2: MNHEY and SMNVEV (reference sequence). The CDR3 runs 15 residues. V was clipped by 5 bases and J by 2 bases; unmatched bases: 3. CDR3 loop: CASSPGTSAYNEQFF. CDR3 sequence (DNA): TGTGCCAGCAGTCCCGGGACTAGCGCCTACAATGAGCAGTTCTTC.

V usage is TRBV28 and J usage is TRBJ2-7; D not resolved. Per germline, CDR1 MDHEN and CDR2 SYDVKM. V lost 6 bases and J lost 0, with 6 bases in between. The CDR3 runs to 12 residues. Here the CDR3 DNA reads TGTGCCAGCAGCCGCGACTCCTACGAGCAGTACTTC. Its protein product is CASSRDSYEQYF.

The V and J genes are TRBV27 and TRBJ2-3; 7 bases are shared with TRBD2. Losses at the gene ends were 5 bases for V and 5 bases for J; bases not matched to a gene: 10. Germline CDR1 reads MNHEY; CDR2 reads SMNVEV (reference sequence). This CDR3 contains 15 residues. Written as DNA, the CDR3 is TGTGCCAGCAGTACACTGCGGGAGCGGGGAGATACGCAGTATTTT. This sequence encodes CASSTLRERGDTQYF.

Only one count was recorded for this clone. The rearrangement links TRBV6-6 to TRBJ1-4; perhaps TRBD1 as D (5 bases). CDR3 length: 15 amino acids. The germline V gene has CDR1 MNHNY and CDR2 SVGAGI (reference sequence). Deletions cut 6 bases from V and 0 bases from J, with 11 bases between. CDR3 residues: CASRSTETTNEKLFF. In DNA form, the CDR3 reads TGTGCCAGCAGGTCGACAGAGACAACTAATGAAAAACTGTTTTTT.

V gene TRBV7-6 combines with J gene TRBJ1-1; TRBD1 might be the D (6 bases). The CDR3 spans 17 residues. The germline gives CDR1 SGHVS, CDR2 FNYEAQ. The ends were cut back, 4 bases at V and 1 base at J, with 19 bases in the middle. The CDR3 spells CASSSTGWGGANTEAFF. CDR3 coding DNA: TGTGCCAGCAGCTCGACCGGCTGGGGGGGCGCGAACACTGAAGCTTTCTTT.

J is TRBJ2-7 and V is TRBV4-2, with 8 bases fitting TRBD2. Germline V gene sequence: CDR1 LGHNA, CDR2 YNFKEQ. The CDR3 has 16 residues. The V segment lost 0 bases and the J segment 2 bases; nucleotides outside the gene matches: 6. CDR3 loop: CASSQEGTGGTYEQYF. The CDR3 DNA reads TGTGCCAGCAGCCAAGAGGGGACGGGAGGGACCTACGAGCAGTACTTC.